The clone carrying this TCR beta chain showed up just once. In the study's own analysis: Cell counts per sample came from amplifying reference gene primers. The data were produced by immunoSEQ multiplex PCR, yet TCRdb's version contains in-frame clones alone and is incomplete. Clone size and V and J calls were adopted from that table, with D and trimming inferred from the DNA. The sample lists 120,000 or so clones; almost 90% were seen once. The data are from a study of blood T cell repertoires in COVID-19. In the study overall: There were acute and convalescent COVID-19 samples, and they came from the United States, Italy and Spain.

The trim removed 2 bases at V and 5 bases at J, leaving 6 bases unmatched. Looked up from germline, CDR1 is KGHSH and CDR2 is LQKENI. This CDR3 has 16 amino acids. The Seattle patients joined while their infection was active and were tracked longitudinally afterward. The clonotype comes from a woman in her sixties with COVID-19, enrolled during active disease. Material: peripheral blood. The chain carries TRBV18 and TRBJ2-7; TRBD2 matches 13 bases. CDR3 in DNA: TGTGCCAGCTCACCAAGAACTAGCGGGGGGGCCAACGAGCAGTACTTC. Translated: CASSPRTSGGANEQYF.